One sample yielded the 28 T cell receptor beta chains listed below, sequenced in a study of radiation and T cells in renal cell carcinoma. The time point was: blood 4 weeks post-SBRT, at nephrectomy. Treatment here: 15 Gy SBRT to primary tumor, nephrectomy 4 weeks later. Profiled with immunoSEQ multiplex PCR; TCRdb holds only in-frame clones, not every one. The data hold 120,000 to 150,000 clones, with 75% to 90% observed a single time. Sequencing was performed on blood, taken from a patient whose treatment included radiotherapy and nephrectomy. These receptors originate from a woman in her 50s with renal cell carcinoma.

This clone was seen more than once but under ten times. The chain has TRBV7-9 and TRBJ1-1; D may be TRBD1 (5 bases). Germline CDR1 and CDR2: SEHNR and FQNEAQ (reference sequence). Trimming took 0 bases from V and 4 from J, leaving 12 bases between them. The CDR3 has 15 amino acids. The CDR3 DNA reads TGTGCCAGCAGCTTAGCCAGGGTGTCAGGCACTGAAGCTTTCTTT. Translated: CASSLARVSGTEAFF.

The V call is TRBV7-8, the J call TRBJ2-3; 8 nucleotides line up with TRBD1. The CDR3 is made up of 13 amino acids. The V gene end was trimmed by 6 bases and the J gene end by 4 bases; junction bases not matched to a gene: 3. CDR1 is SGHVS, CDR2 FQNEAQ, per germline. Written as DNA, the CDR3 is TGTGCCAGCAGTCTGACAGGGGCAGATACGCAGTATTTT. Translating it yields CASSLTGADTQYF.

The genes are TRBV5-6 and TRBJ1-5; TRBD1 agrees at 8 bases. Germline values: CDR1 SGHDT, CDR2 YYEEEE. The CDR3 is 14 residues long. J lost 9 bases, V lost 4 bases, and 9 bases had no gene match. CDR3 nucleotides: TGTGCCAGCAGCCCAGACAGGGGCCAGGGGCCCCAGCATTTT. This gives the protein CASSPDRGQGPQHF. The complete variable domain, with remaining parts taken from reference TRBV5-6 and TRBJ1-5, reads DAGVTQSPTHLIKTRGQQVTLRCSPKSGHDTVSWYQQALGQGPQFIFQYYEEEERQRGNFPDRFSGHQFPNYSSELNVNALLLGDSALYLCASSPDRGQGPQHFGDGTRLSIL.

The chain links TRBV7-9 to TRBJ1-1, with a weak D call TRBD1 (6 bases). Trimming removed 3 bases from V and 1 base from J, with 12 bases in between. Germline CDR1 and CDR2: SEHNR and FQNEAQ (reference sequence). CDR3 length: 15 residues. This CDR3 is CASSFGAGENTEAFF. CDR3 DNA sequence: TGTGCCAGCAGCTTCGGGGCAGGGGAGAACACTGAAGCTTTCTTT.

The V gene is TRBV6-5, the J gene TRBJ1-4; the match to TRBD1 covers 8 bases. Trimming at V came to 8 bases and at J to 5 bases, leaving 7 bases not matched to a gene. Germline CDR1 MNHEY, CDR2 SVGAGI. The CDR3 extends over 14 amino acids. The CDR3 loop reads CASQRDRSNEKLFF. The DNA of the CDR3 is TGTGCCAGCCAACGGGACAGGTCCAATGAAAAACTGTTTTTT.

The rearrangement links TRBV19 to TRBJ1-3; 7 bases match TRBD1. V gave up 6 bases and J gave up 0 bases; unmatched junction bases: 11. Germline CDR1 LNHDA, CDR2 SQIVND (reference sequence). The CDR3 sequence is 17 residues long. CDR3 coding DNA: TGTGCCAGTAGCGGGACAGTATTTGGCCACTCTGGAAACACCATATATTTT. Its protein is CASSGTVFGHSGNTIYF. The complete variable domain, with remaining parts taken from reference TRBV19 and TRBJ1-3, reads DGGITQSPKYLFRKEGQNVTLSCEQNLNHDAMYWYRQDPGQGLRLIYYSQIVNDFQKGDIAEGYSVSREKKESFPLTVTSAQKNPTAFYLCASSGTVFGHSGNTIYFGEGSWLTVV.

The rearrangement joins TRBV29-1 to TRBJ1-4; D is possibly TRBD1 (5 bases). Germline V gives CDR1 SQVTM, CDR2 ANQGSEA. The CDR3 sequence is 12 residues long. V was pared by 1 base and J by 13 bases, with 13 bases between. As DNA, the CDR3 is TGCAGCGTTGAAGTCCCAGGGACTTCACTGTTTTTT. As protein: CSVEVPGTSLFF.

This chain joins TRBV25-1 and TRBJ2-5; D is unresolved. Trimming removed 6 bases from V and 5 bases from J, with 16 bases in between. The germline V gene encodes CDR1 MGHDK and CDR2 SYGVNS. The CDR3 is 14 amino acids. The CDR3 reads CASSLAGHRETQYF. The DNA for the CDR3 is TGTGCCAGCAGCTTGGCCGGGCACCGGGAGACCCAGTACTTC.

V and J are TRBV6-6 and TRBJ2-7; a weak D match, TRBD2 (5 bases). Germline V lookup: CDR1 MNHNY, CDR2 SVGAGI (reference sequence). CDR3 length: 14 residues. Between the trimmed V and J ends, which lost 0 bases and 4 bases, there was a span of 10 bases. CDR3 loop: CASSYSRGPYEQYF. CDR3 nucleotide sequence: TGTGCCAGCAGTTACTCTCGAGGGCCATACGAGCAGTACTTC.

The J gene is TRBJ2-7, the V gene TRBV7-2; no reliable D call. Trimming took 3 bases from V and 5 from J, leaving 5 bases between them. CDR3 length: 11 residues. CDR1 and CDR2 from the germline V gene are SGHTA and FQGNSA. The CDR3 coding sequence is TGTGCCAGCAGCTTCTCACACGAGCAGTACTTC. Translated: CASSFSHEQYF.

This rearrangement joins TRBV7-9 to TRBJ2-3, with TRBD2 matching over 12 bases. The CDR3 has 12 residues. Per the germline V gene, CDR1 is SEHNR and CDR2 is FQNEAQ (reference sequence). The CDR3 DNA sequence: TGTGTTGGGACTAGCGGGCTAGATACGCAGTATTTT. Translation: CVGTSGLDTQYF.

The chain has TRBV9 and TRBJ1-1, with TRBD1 as a possible D gene (5 bases). Deletions cut 2 bases from V and 1 base from J, with 15 bases between. The length of the CDR3 is 16 residues. Looked up from germline, CDR1 is SGDLS and CDR2 is YYNGEE. The CDR3 nucleotides read TGTGCCAGCAGCGTGTCCCTCGGGGGAGAGAACACTGAAGCTTTCTTT. This sequence encodes CASSVSLGGENTEAFF.

V gene TRBV2 combines with J gene TRBJ1-1; D possibly corresponds to TRBD1 (5 bases). Trimming shortened V by 4 bases and J by 3 bases, and 9 bases separated the two germline ends. Germline V gene data show CDR1 as SNHLY and CDR2 as FYNNEI. The CDR3 has 13 amino acids. The CDR3 spells CASSGDRDTEAFF. CDR3 sequence (DNA): TGTGCCAGCAGTGGGGACCGCGACACTGAAGCTTTCTTT.

This chain uses TRBV9 with TRBJ2-1; TRBD2 agrees at 15 bases. The germline gives CDR1 SGDLS, CDR2 YYNGEE. The junction had 0 bases not matched to a gene; V was cut back by 7 bases and J by 7 bases. CDR3 length: 13 residues. The CDR3 DNA reads as TGTGCCAGCGGACTAGCGGGGGGGAATGAGCAGTTCTTC. This gives the protein CASGLAGGNEQFF.

The gene calls are TRBV7-4 and TRBJ1-5; maybe TRBD1 (5 bases). Looked up from germline, CDR1 is SGHVT and CDR2 is SQSDAQ. This CDR3 comprises 16 residues. V was trimmed by 5 bases and J by 0 bases, leaving 14 bases between them. The CDR3 DNA is TGTGCCAGCAGCCAGCGACAGAAGCCTAGCAATCAGCCCCAGCATTTT. Amino acids: CASSQRQKPSNQPQHF.

The rearrangement uses TRBV7-2 and TRBJ2-7; D is unresolved. The length of the CDR3 is 13 residues. Trimming pared 4 bases from V and 3 bases from J, leaving 10 bases between. Germline V gives CDR1 SGHTA, CDR2 FQGNSA. CDR3 loop: CASSSPQDYEQYF. Written as DNA, the CDR3 is TGTGCCAGCAGCTCCCCCCAGGACTACGAGCAGTACTTC.

The chain carries TRBV6-6 and TRBJ1-5; no clear D. The CDR3 covers 12 residues. The V end was cut by 5 bases, the J end by 5 bases, with 7 bases between. Looked up from germline, CDR1 is MNHNY and CDR2 is SVGAGI (reference sequence). CDR3 loop: CASSDPDQPQHF. Written as DNA, the CDR3 is TGTGCCAGCAGTGACCCCGATCAGCCCCAGCATTTT.

The chain employs TRBV27 and TRBJ1-6; tentative D call: TRBD1 (5 bases). Trimming took 5 bases from V and 2 from J, leaving 13 bases between them. CDR1 and CDR2 (germline): MNHEY, SMNVEV (reference sequence). The CDR3 is made up of 16 amino acids. The DNA for the CDR3 is TGTGCCAGCAGTCCGAAGCGGGGCACCTATAATTCACCCCTCCACTTT. Protein: CASSPKRGTYNSPLHF.

The CDR3 is CAWSGPGRGGEQYF. CDR3 sequence (DNA): TGTGCCTGGAGTGGTCCGGGTAGGGGAGGGGAGCAGTACTTC. This sequence joins TRBV30 and TRBJ2-7, with 7 bases identical to TRBD2. This CDR3 region has 14 residues. Germline trimming cut 1 base from V and 7 bases from J; bases unmatched to any gene: 10. Germline CDR1 reads GTSNPN; CDR2 reads SVGIG (reference sequence).

The chain recombines TRBV6-5 with TRBJ2-1; no clear D. The V end lost 7 bases, the J end lost 7 bases, and 14 bases lay between the germline ends. The length of the CDR3 is 13 residues. CDR1 is MNHEY and CDR2 is SVGAGI in the germline V gene. The CDR3 coding sequence is TGTGCCAGCACCCGTGCTTTGGGGAATGAGCAGTTCTTC. The encoded protein is CASTRALGNEQFF.

The V gene is TRBV19, the J gene TRBJ1-2, with D unclear. Trimming took 2 bases from V and 4 from J, leaving 11 bases between them. This CDR3 contains 14 residues. CDR1 and CDR2 from the germline V gene are LNHDA and SQIVND (reference sequence). CDR3 protein: CASSILVGGYGYTF. Here the CDR3 DNA reads TGTGCCAGTAGTATATTGGTGGGCGGCTATGGCTACACCTTC. Complete variable domain (other parts from reference TRBV19 and TRBJ1-2): DGGITQSPKYLFRKEGQNVTLSCEQNLNHDAMYWYRQDPGQGLRLIYYSQIVNDFQKGDIAEGYSVSREKKESFPLTVTSAQKNPTAFYLCASSILVGGYGYTFGSGTRLTVV.

V is TRBV7-9 and J is TRBJ1-1; D ambiguous. V gave up 1 base and J gave up 0 bases, with 9 bases separating them. Germline values: CDR1 SEHNR, CDR2 FQNEAQ (reference sequence). This CDR3 region has 15 residues. CDR3 loop: CASSLVVVMNTEAFF. The DNA of the CDR3 is TGTGCCAGCAGCTTAGTAGTGGTGATGAACACTGAAGCTTTCTTT.

The chain carries TRBV19 and TRBJ2-3; D is unresolved. V was trimmed by 2 bases and J by 1 base, leaving 10 bases between them. The CDR3 totals 15 residues. Germline values: CDR1 LNHDA, CDR2 SQIVND (reference sequence). The CDR3 sequence is CASSIKAYGTDTQYF. As DNA, the CDR3 is TGTGCCAGTAGTATAAAGGCTTACGGCACAGATACGCAGTATTTT.

The chain couples TRBV2 to TRBJ2-7; a weak D match, TRBD2 (7 bases). CDR1 and CDR2 (germline): SNHLY, FYNNEI. Trimming shortened V by 5 bases and J by 7 bases, and 21 bases separated the two germline ends. The CDR3 length is 15 residues. The CDR3 sequence is CASSPSRGASREQYF. The CDR3 DNA is TGTGCCAGCAGTCCGAGTCGGGGGGCCTCTAGGGAGCAGTACTTC.

This chain uses TRBV10-3 with TRBJ1-2; D uncertain. CDR1 is ENHRY, CDR2 SYGVKD, per germline. The CDR3 covers 15 residues. V shed 0 bases and J shed 4 bases, with 12 bases lying between them. CDR3 DNA sequence: TGTGCCATCAGTGAGTCCCTGAGGGTAGCCTATGGCTACACCTTC. Its translation is CAISESLRVAYGYTF.

The chain has TRBV27 and TRBJ2-7; D not resolved. Germline CDR1 is MNHEY and CDR2 is SMNVEV (reference sequence). This CDR3 is built from 16 residues. V dropped 5 bases and J dropped 0 bases, with 17 bases sitting between them. The CDR3: CASSNRLVTDSYEQYF. The DNA for the CDR3 is TGTGCCAGCAGTAATAGGCTGGTTACGGACTCCTACGAGCAGTACTTC.

The V and J genes are TRBV11-3 and TRBJ2-1; D remains unclear. The ends were cut back, 1 base at V and 5 bases at J, with 6 bases in the middle. CDR3 size: 13 residues. Germline CDR1 and CDR2: SGHNT and YENEEA. CDR3 protein: CASSLGMDNEQFF. CDR3 coding DNA: TGTGCCAGCAGCTTAGGTATGGACAATGAGCAGTTCTTC.

This clone appeared once. The chain links TRBV7-6 to TRBJ2-2; 8 bases are shared with TRBD2. Germline-derived CDR1 and CDR2 are SGHVS and FNYEAQ. The CDR3 is 15 residues long. V was clipped by 5 bases and J by 5 bases; unmatched bases: 7. DNA for the CDR3: TGTGCCAGCAGCGCCGGGACTAGGATGACCGGGGAGCTGTTTTTT. Translation: CASSAGTRMTGELFF.